This record concerns one T cell receptor (beta chain) sequence. The sample is drawn from a study of blood T cell repertoires in COVID-19. Study-level information: Collection of acute and convalescent COVID-19 samples took place in the United States, Italy and Spain. Sources were T cells, B-cell-depleted T cells, or PBMCs; the material itself was cDNA or gDNA.

Per the authors' pipeline: Scientists estimated how many nucleated cells there were by amplifying reference gene primers. Profiling relied on immunoSEQ multiplex PCR, and the TCRdb table lists in-frame clones only, not all of them. The V and J calls and the clone size are those of that table, but D and trimming were determined from the DNA. The table records just under 85,000 clones, approximately 82% of them present only once. Germline assignment: CDR1 SGHNT and CDR2 YENEEA. Trimming stripped 5 bases from V and 0 bases from J, with 10 bases between. The CDR3 runs to 14 residues. This clonotype originated in a woman aged 60 to 75 with acute or convalescent COVID-19. Sequenced sample: peripheral blood. The chain couples TRBV11-3 to TRBJ1-1; perhaps TRBD1 as D (5 bases). The CDR3 region has the DNA TGTGCCAGCAGCAGCTCAGGGATGAACACTGAAGCTTTCTTT. This translates into CASSSSGMNTEAFF.